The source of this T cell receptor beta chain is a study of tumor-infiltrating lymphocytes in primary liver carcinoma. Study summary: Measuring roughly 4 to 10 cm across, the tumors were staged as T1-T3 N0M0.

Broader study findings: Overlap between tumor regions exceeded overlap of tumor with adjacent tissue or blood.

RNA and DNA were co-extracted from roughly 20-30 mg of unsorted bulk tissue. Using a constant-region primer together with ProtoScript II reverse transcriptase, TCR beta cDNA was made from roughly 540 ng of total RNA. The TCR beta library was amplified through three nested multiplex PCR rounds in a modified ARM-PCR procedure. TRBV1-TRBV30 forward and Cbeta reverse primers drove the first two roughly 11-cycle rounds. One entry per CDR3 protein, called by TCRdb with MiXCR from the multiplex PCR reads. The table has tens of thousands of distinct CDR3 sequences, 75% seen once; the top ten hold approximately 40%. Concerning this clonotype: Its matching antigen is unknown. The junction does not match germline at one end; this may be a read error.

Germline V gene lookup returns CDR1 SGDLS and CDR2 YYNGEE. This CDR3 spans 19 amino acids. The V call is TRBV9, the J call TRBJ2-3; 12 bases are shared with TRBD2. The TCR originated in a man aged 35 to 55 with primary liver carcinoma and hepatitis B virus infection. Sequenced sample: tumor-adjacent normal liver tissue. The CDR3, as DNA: TGTGCCAGCAGAGAACCCGGGACTAGCGGGTGGAGGAGCCCAGATACACAGTATTTT. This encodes CASREPGTSGWRSPDTQYF.